Presented here are 14 T cell receptor beta chains from one specimen sequenced in a study of CD8 T cells in ankylosing spondylitis. TCRdb recomputed calls from the 5' RACE reads with MiXCR, one row per CDR3 protein. The data show some 130,000 distinct CDR3 sequences, 9.3% seen once. Sequencing used blood, either unsorted or a sorted T cell fraction (not recorded which). The receptors were gathered from a male donor with ankylosing spondylitis or in good health (not recorded which).

V usage is TRBV12-3 or TRBV12-4 and J usage is TRBJ1-1; D possibly corresponds to TRBD1 (5 bases). Trimming removed 5 bases from V and 6 bases from J, with 16 bases in between. CDR3 size: 14 residues. CDR3 sequence (DNA): TGTGCCAGCAGTCCCCGGGGAGGGGTCGCTGAAGCTTTCTTT. It yields the protein CASSPRGGVAEAFF.

This clonotype has ten or more counts. This chain links TRBV7-2 with TRBJ2-7; D call uncertain. Germline assignment: CDR1 SGHTA and CDR2 FQGNSA. V was trimmed by 2 bases and J by 10 bases, leaving 12 bases between them. The CDR3 has 12 residues. DNA of the CDR3: TGTGCCAGCAGCTTATGGACCGGGCCCCAGTACTTC. It is translated as CASSLWTGPQYF.

The DNA for the CDR3 is TGCAGTGCTAGAGATCAGCGGAGTTCGAACACCGGGGAGCTGTTTTTT. Translation: CSARDQRSSNTGELFF. This chain connects TRBV20-1 to TRBJ2-2; the D gene is possibly TRBD2 (5 bases). The CDR3 is 16 amino acids. Deletions cut 0 bases from V and 0 bases from J, with 11 bases between. Germline V gene lookup returns CDR1 DFQATT and CDR2 SNEGSKA (reference sequence).

This clonotype showed up just a few times. V usage is TRBV6-1 and J usage is TRBJ1-4, with 8 nucleotides matching TRBD1. V gave up 6 bases and J gave up 3 bases; unmatched junction bases: 9. Germline V gene lookup returns CDR1 MNHNS and CDR2 SASEGT. There are 16 residues in the CDR3. CDR3 sequence: CASSRTGSTSNEKLFF. CDR3 bases: TGTGCCAGCAGCCGGACAGGGTCGACCTCTAATGAAAAACTGTTTTTT.

This clonotype was counted at least ten times. The chain uses TRBV5-1 and TRBJ1-1, with D hard to call. This CDR3 is 15 amino acids long. From germline, CDR1 is SGHRS and CDR2 YFSETQ. Trimming took off 4 bases at V and 1 base at J, with 14 bases between the two ends. As DNA, the CDR3 is TGCGCCAGCAGCAAAGGGAACGTTCAGAACACTGAAGCTTTCTTT. This sequence encodes CASSKGNVQNTEAFF.

Many counts were recorded for this clonotype. The J gene is TRBJ1-5, the V gene TRBV12-3 or TRBV12-4, with D perhaps matching TRBD1 (5 bases). V gave up 6 bases and J gave up 3 bases, with 15 bases separating them. This CDR3 is built from 15 residues. CDR3 DNA: TGTGCCAGCAGGCCATCGGGACGCATCAATCAGCCCCAGCATTTT. As protein: CASRPSGRINQPQHF.

Ten or more counts support this clonotype. The gene calls are TRBV7-3 and TRBJ2-1; TRBD2 matches 12 bases. Looked up from germline, CDR1 is SGHTA and CDR2 is FQGTGA. The CDR3 covers 15 residues. The V segment lost 5 bases and the J segment 8 bases; nucleotides outside the gene matches: 7. The DNA of the CDR3 is TGTGCCAGCAGCCTAGCGGGAGGGCGTGTCGATGAGCAGTTCTTC. Its protein is CASSLAGGRVDEQFF.

This clonotype came up many times. The rearrangement links TRBV7-2 to TRBJ2-7; 12 nucleotides agree with TRBD2. The trim removed 4 bases at V and 2 bases at J, leaving 3 bases unmatched. The CDR3 spans 15 residues. Germline loops: CDR1 SGHTA, CDR2 FQGNSA. The CDR3 DNA sequence: TGTGCCAGCAGCTCAAGACTAGCGGGAGCCTACGAGCAGTACTTC. Its protein is CASSSRLAGAYEQYF.

This clonotype was counted only a few times. CDR3 DNA sequence: TGTGCCACCAGCAGATACCCTGATGAAAGGTCCAGTAGTACAGATACGCAGTATTTT. This translates into CATSRYPDERSSSTDTQYF. This sequence joins TRBV15 and TRBJ2-3, with D uncertain. The CDR3 is 19 amino acids. The V gene lost 2 bases and the J gene lost 3 bases, with 24 bases spanning the gap. Germline V gene lookup returns CDR1 LNHNV and CDR2 YYDKDF (reference sequence).

This clonotype was observed at least ten times. The CDR3 is CANSGQGEETQYF. The CDR3 nucleotides are TGTGCCAACTCGGGACAGGGAGAAGAGACCCAGTACTTC. The chain carries TRBV2 and TRBJ2-5; 9 bases are a match to TRBD1. V trimming: 10 bases; J trimming: 3 bases; junction bases outside the gene matches: 6. This CDR3 is built from 13 residues. The germline V gene has CDR1 SNHLY and CDR2 FYNNEI.

This clonotype was counted between two and nine times. The chain has TRBV2 and TRBJ2-7; D is possibly TRBD1 (5 bases). Germline V gene data show CDR1 as SNHLY and CDR2 as FYNNEI. The CDR3 length is 18 residues. Trimming removed 1 base from V and 3 bases from J, with 22 bases in between. The CDR3 reads CASSEVGTGPKIIYEQYF. CDR3 bases: TGTGCCAGCAGTGAAGTTGGCACAGGCCCTAAAATAATCTACGAGCAGTACTTC.

This clonotype has only a few counts. The chain joins TRBV6-2 or TRBV6-3 to TRBJ2-2; no firm D call. Between the trimmed V and J ends, which lost 0 bases and 3 bases, there was a span of 11 bases. This CDR3 spans 16 amino acids. Looked up from germline, CDR1 is MNHEY and CDR2 is SVGEGT. Here the CDR3 reads CASSYSRGPDTGELFF. The DNA for the CDR3 is TGTGCCAGCAGTTACTCGAGAGGCCCGGACACCGGGGAGCTGTTTTTT.

This clonotype has a count of ten or more. The chain links TRBV11-3 to TRBJ2-1; TRBD1 might be the D (6 bases). The germline V gene has CDR1 SGHNT and CDR2 YENEEA. The CDR3 loop spans 16 amino acids. The V end was cut by 5 bases, the J end by 6 bases, with 20 bases between. CDR3: CASSSGGPSRGNEQFF. In DNA, the CDR3 is TGTGCCAGCAGCAGCGGTGGGCCTAGCAGGGGCAATGAGCAGTTCTTC.

In its sample, this clonotype was seen a few times. The V call is TRBV12-3 or TRBV12-4, the J call TRBJ2-7; no firm D call. The CDR3 is 14 residues long. The germline V and J ends were trimmed by 6 bases and 4 bases, with 16 bases remaining between them. For the CDR3, the DNA is TGTGCCAGCAGCCTCAATCACGGGCCTTACGAGCAGTACTTC. Translation: CASSLNHGPYEQYF.